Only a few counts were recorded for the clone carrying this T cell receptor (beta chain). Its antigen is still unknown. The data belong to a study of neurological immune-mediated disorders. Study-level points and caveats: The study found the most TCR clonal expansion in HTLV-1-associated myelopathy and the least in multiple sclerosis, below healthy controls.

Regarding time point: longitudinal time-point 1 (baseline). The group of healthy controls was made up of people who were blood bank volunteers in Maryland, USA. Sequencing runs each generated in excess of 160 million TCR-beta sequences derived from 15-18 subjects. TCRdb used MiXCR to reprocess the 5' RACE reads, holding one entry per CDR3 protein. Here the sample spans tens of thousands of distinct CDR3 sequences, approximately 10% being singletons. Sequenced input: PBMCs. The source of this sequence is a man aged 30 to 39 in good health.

CDR3 sequence (DNA): TGTGCCAGCAGCCCAGAGCAGGGCCAATATAGCAATCAGCCCCAGCATTTT. Translated, it gives CASSPEQGQYSNQPQHF. The chain recombines TRBV7-9 with TRBJ1-5; perhaps TRBD1 as D (5 bases). V gave up 5 bases and J gave up 0 bases, with 17 bases separating them. CDR1 SEHNR and CDR2 FQNEAQ come from the germline V gene (reference sequence). The CDR3 covers 17 residues.